This T cell receptor (beta chain) was documented in a study of T-cell reconstitution after alpha-beta-depleted transplantation in children (dated by TCRdb to 2015 to 2016). About the study as a whole: The study quantitatively tracked T-cell immune reconstitution after TCRalphabeta/CD19-depleted allogeneic hematopoietic cell transplantation in children using TCR repertoire profiling.

Receptor libraries were prepared by PCR. TCRdb shows the sequencer as Illumina HiSeq 2500. Molecular barcoding was employed in the preparation of TCR libraries, with unique molecular identifiers being used to normalize TCRbeta repertoire quantification. The raw public data were reprocessed by TCRdb itself: fastp quality trimming at Q25, MiXCR clonotype calling, in-frame beta chains only. Rows with one shared CDR3 protein collapse into an entry with the most common genes and DNA. Across this sample there are about 500,000 distinct CDR3 sequences, with about 33% seen only once. Jointly, the top ten make up less than 2.5% of the sample. From the germline V gene, CDR1 is MGHDK and CDR2 is SYGVNS. The CDR3 numbers 16 residues from cysteine through phenylalanine. Only CDR3 DNA remains: 48 bases, in frame from the first base. Relative to germline, V is 3 bases shorter and J is 0 bases shorter, with 12 bases between their ends.

Regarding this clonotype: This receptor's antigen is unknown. No per-base quality is available; no much larger clone lies one base away.

This receptor was obtained from a human donor who donated a stem cell graft to a child with aplastic anemia. This specimen was PBMCs from the stem cell graft donor, taken from the stem cell graft. The chain couples TRBV25-1 to TRBJ1-3; the D gene is unclear. The nucleotide sequence is TGTGCCAGCAGTGACTTATCTTCGGTCTCTGGAAACACCATATATTTT. Its protein reads: CASSDLSSVSGNTIYF.